These 6 T cell receptor beta chains came from one sample sequenced in a study of beta chain features in type 1 diabetes. Expressed TCRB transcripts were sequenced, since all the RNA that had been isolated was reverse transcribed. Clones were read by immunoSEQ multiplex PCR, and TCRdb kept only the in-frame ones, dropping some. The data hold about 470,000 clones, with roughly 30% observed a single time. Sequencing used naive CD4+ T cells from blood. These receptors all stem from a man between 18 and 35 years old in good health.

In its sample, this clone was seen a few times. The CDR3 DNA reads TGTGCCACCAGCAGACTACCGATGAATACGCAGTATTTT. Its translation: CATSRLPMNTQYF. The gene calls are TRBV15 and TRBJ2-3; D is ambiguous. From germline, CDR1 is LNHNV and CDR2 YYDKDF (reference sequence). This CDR3 comprises 13 residues. Trimming cost V 2 bases and J 7 bases, with 10 bases left between them.

The chain carries TRBV30 and TRBJ2-5, with D perhaps TRBD2 (6 bases). Trimming removed 0 bases from V and 7 bases from J, with 18 bases in between. This CDR3 has 15 residues. CDR1 is GTSNPN and CDR2 is SVGIG in the germline V gene (reference sequence). CDR3 sequence reads: CAWSVGGVGRWTQYF. The CDR3 DNA reads TGTGCCTGGAGTGTTGGAGGGGTCGGTCGATGGACCCAGTACTTC.

This rearrangement joins TRBV10-3 to TRBJ2-7, with 10 bases lining up with TRBD1. The CDR3 length is 17 residues. Germline CDR1 reads ENHRY; CDR2 reads SYGVKD. V dropped 0 bases and J dropped 6; count of bases not matched to a gene: 11. This chain's CDR3 is CAISESTMGTGVREQYF. CDR3 nucleotides: TGTGCCATCAGTGAGTCGACGATGGGGACAGGGGTACGCGAGCAGTACTTC.

The chain recombines TRBV30 with TRBJ2-7; 7 bases are a match to TRBD1. Trimming at V came to 4 bases and at J to 2 bases, leaving 5 bases not matched to a gene. Looked up from germline, CDR1 is GTSNPN and CDR2 is SVGIG (reference sequence). There are 13 residues in the CDR3. As DNA, the CDR3 is TGTGCCTGGAATCGGGACAGAGCCTACGAGCAGTACTTC. It encodes CAWNRDRAYEQYF. Complete variable domain (other parts from reference TRBV30 and TRBJ2-7): SQTIHQWPATLVQPVGSPLSLECTVEGTSNPNLYWYRQAAGRGLQLLFYSVGIGQISSEVPQNLSASRPQDRQFILSSKKLLLSDSGFYLCAWNRDRAYEQYFGPGTRLTVT.

This clone was seen a handful of times. The rearrangement joins TRBV14 to TRBJ2-5; D uncertain. V lost 1 base and J lost 1, with 7 bases in between. Germline V CDR1 and CDR2: SGHDN, FVKESK. The CDR3 is made up of 14 amino acids. CDR3 sequence: CASSQVPGQETQYF. The DNA for the CDR3 is TGTGCCAGCAGCCAAGTACCGGGCCAAGAGACCCAGTACTTC.

The chain is built from TRBV30 and TRBJ2-5; TRBD2 might be the D (6 bases). This CDR3 is 14 amino acids long. CDR1 is GTSNPN, CDR2 SVGIG, per germline (reference sequence). Trimming removed 1 base from V and 5 bases from J, with 14 bases in between. Here the CDR3 DNA reads TGTGCCTGGAGTGGGGGCGGGGCGCGGGAGACCCAGTACTTC. It translates to CAWSGGGARETQYF.